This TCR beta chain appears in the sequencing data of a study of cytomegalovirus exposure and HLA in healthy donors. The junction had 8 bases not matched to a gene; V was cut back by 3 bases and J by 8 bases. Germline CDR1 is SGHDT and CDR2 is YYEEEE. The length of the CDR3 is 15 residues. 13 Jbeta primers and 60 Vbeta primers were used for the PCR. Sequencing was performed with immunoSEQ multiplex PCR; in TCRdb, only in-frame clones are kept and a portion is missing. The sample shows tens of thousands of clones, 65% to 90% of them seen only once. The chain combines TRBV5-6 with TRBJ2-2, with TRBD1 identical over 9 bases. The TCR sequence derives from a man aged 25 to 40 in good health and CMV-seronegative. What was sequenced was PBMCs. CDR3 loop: CASSSGTGQRGELFF. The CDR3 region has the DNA TGTGCCAGCAGCTCCGGGACAGGGCAGAGGGGGGAGCTGTTTTTT.